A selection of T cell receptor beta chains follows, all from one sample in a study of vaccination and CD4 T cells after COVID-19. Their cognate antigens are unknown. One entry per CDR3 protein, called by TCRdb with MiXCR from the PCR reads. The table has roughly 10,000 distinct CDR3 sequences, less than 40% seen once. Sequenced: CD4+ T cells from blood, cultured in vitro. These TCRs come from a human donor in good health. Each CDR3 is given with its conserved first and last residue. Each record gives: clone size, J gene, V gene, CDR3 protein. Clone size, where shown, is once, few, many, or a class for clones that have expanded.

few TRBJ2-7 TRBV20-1 CSARDARGGNAYEQYF
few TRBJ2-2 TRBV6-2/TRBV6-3 CASSYPPFGTPNTGELFF
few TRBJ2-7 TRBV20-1 CSARDSASGSYEQYF
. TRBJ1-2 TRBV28 CASIGDRRLPNPYGYTF
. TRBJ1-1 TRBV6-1 CASSLQANTEAFF
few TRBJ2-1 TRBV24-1 CATSDLRGGSSYNEQFF
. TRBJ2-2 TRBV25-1 CASSESRGGLTGELFF
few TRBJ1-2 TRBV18 CASSHTAERHYGYTF
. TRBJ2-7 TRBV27 CASSLTRSGGPHEQYF
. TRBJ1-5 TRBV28 CASSPTGWTGGQPQHF
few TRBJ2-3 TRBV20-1 CSAPVRGSYGTDTQYF
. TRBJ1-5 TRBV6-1 CASSEAGGSNQPQHF